Each of the 31 T cell receptor beta chains below was sequenced from the same sample in a study of control samples from healthy donors and cancer patients. The protocol was immunoSEQ multiplex PCR, while the TCRdb copy is restricted to in-frame clones and leaves out a portion. The sample yields roughly 170,000 clones, 94% seen once. The sequenced material came from blood. The receptors come from a woman under 30 in good health.

The chain employs TRBV19 and TRBJ2-7; TRBD1 matches at 9 bases. This CDR3 has 17 amino acids. Germline V gives CDR1 LNHDA, CDR2 SQIVND (reference sequence). With V trimmed by 2 bases and J by 3 bases, 11 bases remained unmatched. The CDR3: CASSIKRGTGFFYEQYF. CDR3 in DNA: TGTGCCAGTAGTATAAAGCGAGGGACAGGGTTTTTCTACGAGCAGTACTTC.

This clone was found once. This rearrangement joins TRBV28 to TRBJ1-2; 10 bases map to TRBD1. Germline V gene lookup returns CDR1 MDHEN and CDR2 SYDVKM. After removal of 3 bases from V and 5 bases from J, the junction contained 15 bases not matched to a gene. The CDR3 sequence is 18 residues long. The CDR3 nucleotides are TGTGCCAGCAGTTTTGCGGGGACAGTTCCGGGACAGGGGTATGGCTACACCTTC. Encoded protein: CASSFAGTVPGQGYGYTF.

This sequence joins TRBV5-6 and TRBJ1-2; D gene ambiguous. Trimming shortened V by 7 bases and J by 1 base, and 11 bases separated the two germline ends. In germline, CDR1 is SGHDT, CDR2 YYEEEE. The CDR3 is made up of 13 amino acids. CDR3 in DNA: TGTGCCAGCTCCCCAATGGGTAACTATGGCTACACCTTC. Protein: CASSPMGNYGYTF.

The chain recombines TRBV2 with TRBJ1-3, with 8 bases that match TRBD1. Germline V gene lookup returns CDR1 SNHLY and CDR2 FYNNEI. The CDR3 length is 15 residues. Trimming at V came to 8 bases and at J to 0 bases, leaving 6 bases not matched to a gene. The CDR3 region has the DNA TGTGCCAGCCGCGACAGGGGCTTCTCTGGAAACACCATATATTTT. Translated: CASRDRGFSGNTIYF.

The sample holds one count of this clone. This chain joins TRBV14 and TRBJ1-6; 9 nucleotides line up with TRBD1. CDR3 size: 16 residues. Germline trimming cut 3 bases from V and 8 bases from J; bases unmatched to any gene: 8. Germline lookup yields CDR1 SGHDN and CDR2 FVKESK. This CDR3 is CASSQISGQGHSPLHF. The CDR3 bases are TGTGCCAGCAGCCAGATTTCGGGACAGGGTCATTCACCCCTCCACTTT.

V is TRBV15 and J is TRBJ1-1; no reliable D call. Germline loops: CDR1 LNHNV, CDR2 YYDKDF (reference sequence). The germline V and J ends were trimmed by 5 bases and 6 bases, with 16 bases remaining between them. CDR3 length: 14 residues. The CDR3 sequence is CATSVVRDWSEAFF. The CDR3 nucleotides read TGTGCCACCAGCGTCGTCCGGGATTGGTCTGAAGCTTTCTTT. Together with reference TRBV15 and TRBJ1-1, the CDR3 gives the full variable domain: DAMVIQNPRYQVTQFGKPVTLSCSQTLNHNVMYWYQQKSSQAPKLLFHYYDKDFNNEADTPDNFQSRRPNTSFCFLDIRSPGLGDTAMYLCATSVVRDWSEAFFGQGTRLTVV.

The V gene is TRBV3-1 (or the pseudogene TRBV3-2), the J gene TRBJ2-3; D call uncertain. CDR3 length: 12 residues. V shed 0 bases and J shed 4 bases, with 2 bases lying between them. In germline, CDR1 is LGHDT, CDR2 YNNKEL (reference sequence). As DNA, the CDR3 is TGTGCCAGCAGCCAAGAACCAGATACGCAGTATTTT. Amino acid sequence: CASSQEPDTQYF.

The rearrangement uses TRBV27 and TRBJ2-7; the match to TRBD2 covers 11 bases. CDR3 length: 15 amino acids. Germline CDR1 reads MNHEY; CDR2 reads SMNVEV (reference sequence). V trimming: 5 bases; J trimming: 4 bases; junction bases outside the gene matches: 7. In nucleotides, the CDR3 is TGTGCCAGCAGTCCATCACTAGCGGGAGTATACGAGCAGTACTTC. Residues: CASSPSLAGVYEQYF.

The V and J genes are TRBV18 and TRBJ2-3; 11 positions agree with TRBD1. This CDR3 is 16 amino acids long. Per germline, CDR1 KGHSH and CDR2 LQKENI. V shed 3 bases, J shed 7 bases, and the junction held 9 bases outside the gene matches. DNA for the CDR3: TGTGCCAGCTCACCGTCCGGGACAGGGGGGGCAAATACGCAGTATTTT. The encoded protein is CASSPSGTGGANTQYF.

The chain has TRBV28 and TRBJ2-1; D is unclear. Germline CDR1 MDHEN, CDR2 SYDVKM. V was pared by 4 bases and J by 5 bases, with 3 bases between. There are 11 residues in the CDR3. The CDR3 sequence is CASSYDNEQFF. The CDR3 DNA reads as TGTGCCAGCAGTTACGACAATGAGCAGTTCTTC. Filled out from reference TRBV28 and TRBJ2-1, the complete variable domain reads DVKVTQSSRYLVKRTGEKVFLECVQDMDHENMFWYRQDPGLGLRLIYFSYDVKMKEKGDIPEGYSVSREKKERFSLILESASTNQTSMYLCASSYDNEQFFGPGTRLTVL.

This chain uses TRBV5-1 with TRBJ2-1, with a weak D call TRBD2 (5 bases). V lost 0 bases to trimming and J lost 3 bases, with 10 bases between them. CDR3 length equals 15 residues. Germline CDR1 reads SGHRS; CDR2 reads YFSETQ. The CDR3 loop reads CASSLVGSVYNEQFF. CDR3 DNA sequence: TGCGCCAGCAGCTTGGTTGGTAGCGTCTACAATGAGCAGTTCTTC.

The V and J genes are TRBV7-9 and TRBJ1-1; 10 positions match TRBD1. CDR1 SEHNR and CDR2 FQNEAQ come from the germline V gene (reference sequence). The J segment lost 4 bases and the V segment lost 5 bases, leaving 7 bases of the junction unmatched. CDR3 length: 15 residues. The CDR3 sequence is CASSTRQGASTEAFF. The CDR3 DNA reads as TGTGCCAGCAGCACGCGACAGGGGGCCAGCACTGAAGCTTTCTTT. Complete variable domain (other parts from reference TRBV7-9 and TRBJ1-1): DTGVSQNPRHKITKRGQNVTFRCDPISEHNRLYWYRQTLGQGPEFLTYFQNEAQLEKSRLLSDRFSAERPKGSFSTLEIQRTEQGDSAMYLCASSTRQGASTEAFFGQGTRLTVV.

The genes are TRBV3-1 (or the pseudogene TRBV3-2) and TRBJ2-5, with a possible D match to TRBD1 (5 bases). The germline gives CDR1 LGHDT, CDR2 YNNKEL (reference sequence). V lost 2 bases, J lost 2 bases, and 12 bases lay in between. The CDR3 loop spans 15 amino acids. CDR3 coding DNA: TGTGCCAGCAGCCAAATACAGGTTAGACAAGAGACCCAGTACTTC. Translated: CASSQIQVRQETQYF.

This sequence joins TRBV18 and TRBJ1-1, with D possibly being TRBD1 (6 bases). Trimming stripped 3 bases from V and 3 bases from J, with 8 bases between. This CDR3 spans 13 amino acids. Germline CDR1 and CDR2: KGHSH and LQKENI. The CDR3 sequence is CASSPRQDTEAFF. The CDR3 DNA follows: TGTGCCAGCTCACCCCGACAGGACACTGAAGCTTTCTTT.

The chain joins TRBV10-3 to TRBJ2-7; tentatively, D is TRBD1 (5 bases). Deletions cut 1 base from V and 6 bases from J, with 13 bases between. The germline V gene encodes CDR1 ENHRY and CDR2 SYGVKD. The CDR3 length is 14 residues. In nucleotides, the CDR3 is TGTGCCATCAGTGAGTTCGCGCAGGGCCTCGAGCAGTACTTC. It is translated as CAISEFAQGLEQYF.

The V call is TRBV29-1, the J call TRBJ2-1, with 11 bases matching TRBD2. The CDR3 consists of 17 residues. J was trimmed by 5 bases and V by 3 bases; bases with no gene match: 12. Germline V gene lookup returns CDR1 SQVTM and CDR2 ANQGSEA. As DNA, the CDR3 is TGCAGCGTTGACGGACTAGCGGGTCCCCCTGGGCACAATGAGCAGTTCTTC. It specifies CSVDGLAGPPGHNEQFF.

The chain links TRBV7-9 to TRBJ2-1; possibly TRBD2 for D (6 bases). The CDR3 totals 14 residues. V lost 7 bases, J lost 8 bases, and 18 bases lay in between. CDR1 SEHNR and CDR2 FQNEAQ come from the germline V gene (reference sequence). DNA of the CDR3: TGTGCCAGCACCCCACTGGGGGGAAGGGATGAGCAGTTCTTC. Translation gives CASTPLGGRDEQFF. The entire variable domain, with the rest obtained from reference TRBV7-9 and TRBJ2-1, is as follows: DTGVSQNPRHKITKRGQNVTFRCDPISEHNRLYWYRQTLGQGPEFLTYFQNEAQLEKSRLLSDRFSAERPKGSFSTLEIQRTEQGDSAMYLCASTPLGGRDEQFFGPGTRLTVL.

V usage is TRBV6-1 and J usage is TRBJ2-2; TRBD2 matches at 11 bases. This CDR3 has 18 residues. J gave up 6 bases and V 2 bases, and 11 bases lay outside the gene matches. CDR1 MNHNS and CDR2 SASEGT come from the germline V gene. CDR3 sequence (DNA): TGTGCCAGCAGTGAACCGACGCGACTAGCGGGAAGGTCCGGGGAGCTGTTTTTT. This sequence encodes CASSEPTRLAGRSGELFF.

This chain joins TRBV7-2 and TRBJ1-6; D remains unclear. Trimming cost V 5 bases and J 5 bases, with 16 bases left between them. This CDR3 is built from 16 residues. CDR1 SGHTA and CDR2 FQGNSA come from the germline V gene. DNA for the CDR3: TGTGCCAGCAGCGGACCTCGGAACGCGGATAATTCACCCCTCCACTTT. Amino acid sequence: CASSGPRNADNSPLHF.

The chain couples TRBV13 to TRBJ2-5, with TRBD2 as a possible D gene (6 bases). The V end lost 5 bases, the J end lost 4 bases, and 14 bases lay between the germline ends. Germline V gene sequence: CDR1 PRHDT, CDR2 FYEKMQ (reference sequence). There are 14 residues in the CDR3. The CDR3 protein is CASSPTVGGETQYF. As DNA, the CDR3 is TGTGCCAGCAGCCCTACAGTGGGGGGAGAGACCCAGTACTTC.

The chain has TRBV16 and TRBJ2-4; perhaps TRBD1 as D (5 bases). Germline CDR1 and CDR2: KGHSY and FQNENV. The CDR3 has 17 residues. The V and J ends lost 0 bases and 0 bases respectively, with 12 bases between them. DNA for the CDR3: TGTGCCAGCAGCCAATCGGTCGCAGGGCTAGCCAAAAACATTCAGTACTTC. Amino acids: CASSQSVAGLAKNIQYF.

DNA of the CDR3: TGTGCCAGCAGCTCACTCAGGAGGGGGCAAGGCTATGGCTACACCTTC. It yields the protein CASSSLRRGQGYGYTF. The rearrangement links TRBV11-2 to TRBJ1-2; 7 bases line up with TRBD1. CDR3 length equals 16 residues. With V trimmed by 4 bases and J by 4 bases, 12 bases remained unmatched. Germline V gene data show CDR1 as SGHAT and CDR2 as FQNNGV.

V is TRBV11-3 and J is TRBJ1-3, with D possibly TRBD1 on 5 matching bases. The ends were cut back, 5 bases at V and 4 bases at J, with 15 bases in the middle. The CDR3 runs to 15 residues. Germline CDR1 SGHNT, CDR2 YENEEA. CDR3 nucleotide sequence: TGTGCCAGCAGCCCCCCCCAGGGCCTCGGAAACACCATATATTTT. Translating gives CASSPPQGLGNTIYF.

The chain carries TRBV18 and TRBJ2-6; possibly TRBD1 for D (5 bases). V lost 2 bases and J lost 0, with 5 bases in between. From germline, CDR1 is KGHSH and CDR2 LQKENI. This CDR3 has 15 amino acids. The CDR3, as DNA: TGTGCCAGCTCACCAACAGGCTCTGGGGCCAACGTCCTGACTTTC. Protein sequence: CASSPTGSGANVLTF.

The chain links TRBV4-2 to TRBJ2-7, with D unresolved. V gave up 0 bases and J gave up 1 base, with 10 bases separating them. Germline loops: CDR1 LGHNA, CDR2 YNFKEQ. The CDR3 contains 15 residues. The CDR3 spells CASSQESGRSYEQYF. CDR3 bases: TGTGCCAGCAGCCAAGAGTCTGGCCGGTCCTACGAGCAGTACTTC.

The chain uses TRBV19 and TRBJ1-6; possibly TRBD1 for D (5 bases). The CDR3 is 16 residues long. Trimming removed 6 bases from V and 5 bases from J, with 17 bases in between. Per germline, CDR1 LNHDA and CDR2 SQIVND (reference sequence). The chain's CDR3 is CASSYIGARNNSPLHF. The CDR3 nucleotides are TGTGCCAGTAGCTATATAGGGGCCCGAAATAATTCACCCCTCCACTTT.

The rearrangement links TRBV5-1 to TRBJ1-6; D ambiguous. This CDR3 has 14 amino acids. CDR1 and CDR2 from the germline V gene are SGHRS and YFSETQ. The V end was cut by 3 bases, the J end by 0 bases, with 4 bases between. CDR3 loop: CASSSSSYNSPLHF. The CDR3, as DNA: TGCGCCAGCAGCTCGAGCTCCTATAATTCACCCCTCCACTTT.

V usage is TRBV29-1 and J usage is TRBJ2-2, with TRBD2 matching over 7 bases. This CDR3 region has 13 residues. From germline, CDR1 is SQVTM and CDR2 ANQGSEA. Losses at the gene ends were 3 bases for V and 5 bases for J; bases not matched to a gene: 3. The CDR3 reads CSVDSGRTGELFF. In nucleotides, the CDR3 is TGCAGCGTTGATTCCGGGAGGACCGGGGAGCTGTTTTTT.

The chain recombines TRBV14 with TRBJ1-2; D remains ambiguous. In germline, CDR1 is SGHDN, CDR2 FVKESK. Deletions cut 5 bases from V and 4 bases from J, with 11 bases between. The CDR3 totals 13 residues. The CDR3 sequence: CASSLKGLYGYTF. CDR3 bases: TGTGCCAGCAGCTTGAAGGGTCTCTATGGCTACACCTTC.

The genes are TRBV7-2 and TRBJ2-7, with 7 nucleotides matching TRBD1. Germline trimming cut 1 base from V and 2 bases from J; bases unmatched to any gene: 8. The germline V gene has CDR1 SGHTA and CDR2 FQGNSA. This CDR3 region has 16 residues. CDR3 in amino acids: CASSLGRQGWPYEQYF. Here the CDR3 DNA reads TGTGCCAGCAGCTTAGGTCGACAGGGATGGCCCTACGAGCAGTACTTC.

The V gene is TRBV6-5, the J gene TRBJ2-7; 9 positions match TRBD1. Germline trimming cut 0 bases from V and 4 bases from J; bases unmatched to any gene: 4. Germline loops: CDR1 MNHEY, CDR2 SVGAGI. The CDR3 totals 15 residues. CDR3 sequence (DNA): TGTGCCAGCAGTTACTCCACAGGGGGCTTATACGAGCAGTACTTC. This translates into CASSYSTGGLYEQYF.